The 2 T cell receptor beta chains listed next were all sequenced from one sample in a study of T cells after yellow fever vaccination. TCRdb ran MiXCR on the 5' RACE reads and lists one entry per CDR3 protein. The sample lists 300,000 to 350,000 distinct CDR3 sequences; 3% to 4.5% were seen once. The sequences come from PBMCs, collected 5 days after the yellow fever booster vaccination. The receptors were sampled from a man younger than 30 who received the YFV17D yellow fever vaccine.

The chain employs TRBV5-1 and TRBJ1-1; the match to TRBD1 covers 8 bases. The V and J ends lost 2 bases and 8 bases, in that order; junction bases with no gene match: 5. This CDR3 has 13 amino acids. Germline-derived CDR1 and CDR2 are SGHRS and YFSETQ. CDR3 sequence: CASSFGQGGEAFF. The DNA for the CDR3 is TGCGCCAGCAGCTTCGGACAGGGTGGGGAAGCTTTCTTT. Full variable domain (outside the CDR3, taken from reference TRBV5-1 and TRBJ1-1): KAGVTQTPRYLIKTRGQQVTLSCSPISGHRSVSWYQQTPGQGLQFLFEYFSETQRNKGNFPGRFSGRQFSNSRSEMNVSTLELGDSALYLCASSFGQGGEAFFGQGTRLTVV.

This clonotype was observed at least ten times. V gene TRBV10-3 combines with J gene TRBJ2-5; D is unclear. Trimming left V 3 bases short and J 1 base short, with 6 bases between. This CDR3 region has 13 residues. In germline, CDR1 is ENHRY, CDR2 SYGVKD. CDR3 nucleotide sequence: TGTGCCATCAGTGAACAAATCCAAGAGACCCAGTACTTC. It translates to CAISEQIQETQYF.